This T cell receptor beta chain appears in the sequencing data of a study of cytomegalovirus exposure and HLA in healthy donors. General study findings and limits: TCR beta chain V- and J-gene trimming was linked, in a later analysis, to a missense variant in DCLRE1C. Presence/absence analyses assumed roughly uniform sequencing depth across donors.

This clone appeared a few times. Its cognate antigen is unknown. In germline, CDR1 is LGHNA, CDR2 YNFKEQ. After removal of 2 bases from V and 5 bases from J, the junction contained 3 bases not matched to a gene. This CDR3 region has 16 residues. Researchers ran the PCR with 60 Vbeta and 13 Jbeta primers. Here immunoSEQ multiplex PCR was the method, and the copy in TCRdb shows in-frame clones only, minus some. The sample carries about 90,000 clones, 70% to 80% recorded once. The chain links TRBV4-2 to TRBJ2-1, with 13 bases fitting TRBD2. Sequencing was carried out using PBMCs. This clonotype was obtained from a woman aged 55-70 years in good health and CMV-seropositive. This chain's CDR3 is CASSQTSGRANNEQFF. The DNA of the CDR3 is TGTGCCAGCAGCCAAACTAGCGGGAGGGCCAACAATGAGCAGTTCTTC.